This passage covers 17 T cell receptor beta chains from one sample sequenced in a study of T cells in Graves' hyperthyroidism and ophthalmopathy. Amplification targeted TCR beta CDR3 regions from RNA transcripts. TCR CDR3 regions were first amplified by RT-PCR with HTBI primers. TCRdb reprocessed the multiplex PCR reads via MiXCR and lists one record per CDR3 protein. Among some 560,000 distinct CDR3 sequences listed, 15% to 17% were seen once. Sequencing input: blood. The receptors stem from a woman aged 30 to 39 with Graves' hyperthyroidism.

The CDR3 nucleotides read TGTGCCAGTAGGAACCTCATGAACACTGAAGCTTTCTTT. Translation: CASRNLMNTEAFF. V gene TRBV19 combines with J gene TRBJ1-1; no definite D call. The CDR3 spans 13 residues. V lost 6 bases and J 0 bases, leaving 8 bases between the germline ends. Germline V gene data show CDR1 as LNHDA and CDR2 as SQIVND (reference sequence). Drawing the rest from reference TRBV19 and TRBJ1-1, the complete variable domain is DGGITQSPKYLFRKEGQNVTLSCEQNLNHDAMYWYRQDPGQGLRLIYYSQIVNDFQKGDIAEGYSVSREKKESFPLTVTSAQKNPTAFYLCASRNLMNTEAFFGQGTRLTVV.

This clonotype was seen at least ten times. The gene calls are TRBV2 and TRBJ1-4; D remains unclear. The germline gives CDR1 SNHLY, CDR2 FYNNEI. Trimming took 6 bases from V and 0 from J, leaving 11 bases between them. The CDR3 runs 15 residues. In nucleotides, the CDR3 is TGTGCCAGCAGACAGTGGAGGGCAACTAATGAAAAACTGTTTTTT. This translates into CASRQWRATNEKLFF. The complete variable domain, with remaining parts taken from reference TRBV2 and TRBJ1-4, reads EPEVTQTPSHQVTQMGQEVILRCVPISNHLYFYWYRQILGQKVEFLVSFYNNEISEKSEIFDDQFSVERPDGSNFTLKIRSTKLEDSAMYFCASRQWRATNEKLFFGSGTQLSVL.

This clonotype was picked up many times. This chain connects TRBV20-1 to TRBJ2-3; D not certain. V lost 7 bases and J 4 bases, leaving 9 bases between the germline ends. CDR3 size: 11 residues. Germline values: CDR1 DFQATT, CDR2 SNEGSKA (reference sequence). The CDR3 DNA reads as TGCAGTGATAGGCGCGCAGATACGCAGTATTTT. Protein: CSDRRADTQYF.

This chain uses TRBV30 with TRBJ1-2, with a weak D call TRBD1 (6 bases). Germline V gene sequence: CDR1 GTSNPN, CDR2 SVGIG (reference sequence). V gave up 1 base and J gave up 3 bases, with 12 bases separating them. CDR3 length equals 14 residues. CDR3: CAWSAGVGDYGYTF. In DNA, the CDR3 is TGTGCCTGGAGTGCAGGGGTTGGAGACTATGGCTACACCTTC. The whole variable domain, remainder taken from reference TRBV30 and TRBJ1-2, is SQTIHQWPATLVQPVGSPLSLECTVEGTSNPNLYWYRQAAGRGLQLLFYSVGIGQISSEVPQNLSASRPQDRQFILSSKKLLLSDSGFYLCAWSAGVGDYGYTFGSGTRLTVV.

On this clonotype: This clone may be a read error of a much larger clone one base away. V and J are TRBV5-5 and TRBJ1-5; the D gene is possibly TRBD1 (5 bases). The CDR3 is 16 residues long. Germline CDR1 is SGHKS and CDR2 is YYEKEE (reference sequence). This CDR3 is CASRILPEGSNQLQHF. The CDR3 DNA reads TGTGCCAGCAGGATTCTCCCGGAGGGGAGTAATCAGCTCCAGCATTTT.

In this sample, this clonotype turned up a few times. This chain links TRBV15 with TRBJ2-5; 13 bases align to TRBD2. The junction had 3 bases not matched to a gene; V was cut back by 3 bases and J by 5 bases. Germline V lookup: CDR1 LNHNV, CDR2 YYDKDF (reference sequence). There are 15 residues in the CDR3. CDR3 nucleotides: TGTGCCACCAGCAGGGGACTAGCGGGATCGGAGACCCAGTACTTC. The encoded protein is CATSRGLAGSETQYF.

The chain employs TRBV10-3 and TRBJ2-7; 10 bases are shared with TRBD1. Germline V lookup: CDR1 ENHRY, CDR2 SYGVKD. V dropped 6 bases and J dropped 4; count of bases not matched to a gene: 9. The CDR3 runs to 15 residues. CDR3 sequence reads: CAISQGQGIRYEQYF. In DNA, the CDR3 is TGTGCCATCAGCCAGGGACAGGGGATAAGGTACGAGCAGTACTTC.

The chain has TRBV10-3 and TRBJ2-3, with TRBD2 matching 9 bases. The CDR3 length is 16 residues. The V segment lost 4 bases and the J segment 0 bases; nucleotides outside the gene matches: 5. Germline V CDR1 and CDR2: ENHRY, SYGVKD. CDR3 amino acids: CAISATLAGSTDTQYF. The CDR3 DNA reads as TGTGCCATCAGTGCAACTCTAGCGGGGAGCACAGATACGCAGTATTTT.

At least ten counts were recorded for this clonotype. This chain links TRBV12-3 or TRBV12-4 with TRBJ1-2; 8 bases are shared with TRBD1. There are 18 residues in the CDR3. V gave up 4 bases and J gave up 3 bases; unmatched junction bases: 16. The CDR3 region has the DNA TGTGCCAGCAGTTCCCCTTGGAGCCAGGGGGCCCCTTACTATGGCTACACCTTC. Protein: CASSSPWSQGAPYYGYTF.

The chain carries TRBV11-2 and TRBJ2-7; TRBD2 matches at 12 bases. The CDR3 sequence is 18 residues long. The germline V gene has CDR1 SGHAT and CDR2 FQNNGV. Trimming removed 1 base from V and 1 base from J; junction bases left unmatched: 8. The CDR3 DNA sequence: TGTGCCAGCAGCTTAGCTCCACCGGGACTAGCGGGTTCCTACGAGCAGTACTTC. Protein sequence: CASSLAPPGLAGSYEQYF.

The table lists this clonotype with many counts. The chain employs TRBV12-3 or TRBV12-4 and TRBJ2-7; 11 bases fit TRBD2. V lost 5 bases and J lost 0; bases outside the gene matches: 3. This CDR3 comprises 15 residues. The CDR3 is CASSASGRSSYEQYF. CDR3 sequence (DNA): TGTGCCAGCAGTGCTAGCGGGAGGAGCTCCTACGAGCAGTACTTC.

This clonotype was observed at least ten times. V gene TRBV2 combines with J gene TRBJ2-3; weak D call: TRBD2 (6 bases). This CDR3 spans 15 amino acids. The V gene lost 6 bases and the J gene lost 2 bases, with 15 bases spanning the gap. CDR1 and CDR2 from the germline V gene are SNHLY and FYNNEI. As DNA, the CDR3 is TGTGCCAGCAGCCGACTAGGGGAGATCACAGATACGCAGTATTTT. Translated, it gives CASSRLGEITDTQYF.

This rearrangement joins TRBV7-8 to TRBJ2-3; TRBD2 matches 7 bases. After removal of 4 bases from V and 1 base from J, the junction contained 5 bases not matched to a gene. Germline CDR1 and CDR2: SGHVS and FQNEAQ. This CDR3 is built from 15 residues. CDR3 in DNA: TGTGCCAGCAGCTCCGGACTAGTGGGCACAGATACGCAGTATTTT. It specifies CASSSGLVGTDTQYF. Full variable domain (remainder filled in from reference TRBV7-8 and TRBJ2-3): GAGVSQSPRYKVAKRGQDVALRCDPISGHVSLFWYQQALGQGPEFLTYFQNEAQLDKSGLPSDRFFAERPEGSVSTLKIQRTQQEDSAVYLCASSSGLVGTDTQYFGPGTRLTVL.

The sample holds many counts of this clonotype. This chain joins TRBV29-1 and TRBJ1-2; TRBD1 agrees at 9 bases. The V segment lost 7 bases and the J segment 8 bases; nucleotides outside the gene matches: 14. Per germline, CDR1 SQVTM and CDR2 ANQGSEA. CDR3 size: 14 residues. CDR3 loop: CSAVDRGSSGGYTF. CDR3 nucleotide sequence: TGCAGCGCTGTGGACAGGGGAAGTTCCGGAGGCTACACCTTC.

The table lists this clonotype with many counts. The chain links TRBV12-3 or TRBV12-4 to TRBJ2-2; 14 bases map to TRBD2. The CDR3 contains 17 residues. J lost 0 bases, V lost 6 bases, and 3 bases had no gene match. As DNA, the CDR3 is TGTGCCAGCAGGGGACTAGCGGGAGCCTCGAACACCGGGGAGCTGTTTTTT. Its protein product is CASRGLAGASNTGELFF.

This clonotype occurred many times. V usage is TRBV20-1 and J usage is TRBJ1-2; no firm D call. This CDR3 is 17 amino acids long. Trimming took off 6 bases at V and 0 bases at J, with 23 bases between the two ends. Germline-derived CDR1 and CDR2 are DFQATT and SNEGSKA (reference sequence). DNA for the CDR3: TGCAGTGCGCCTATGGCAGGTGCCCGATTAGCTAACTATGGCTACACCTTC. It codes for CSAPMAGARLANYGYTF.

This clonotype was counted many times. The chain employs TRBV4-2 and TRBJ2-7; 12 bases agree with TRBD2. The J segment lost 7 bases and the V segment lost 4 bases, leaving 5 bases of the junction unmatched. The CDR3 is 14 amino acids. Germline assignment: CDR1 LGHNA and CDR2 YNFKEQ. The CDR3, as DNA: TGTGCCAGCAGCCGACTAGCGGGAGTCTTGGAGCAGTACTTC. It yields the protein CASSRLAGVLEQYF.